This note documents a single T cell receptor beta chain sequence. The target antigen is unknown. Unique molecular identifiers had been added to the TCR beta cDNA libraries. A single record per CDR3 protein comes from TCRdb applying MiXCR to the PCR reads. The sample shows 450,000 to 650,000 distinct CDR3 sequences, 44% of them seen only once. This record belongs to a study of post-analysis software for immune sequencing data. About the research overall: The study covered relapsing-remitting, secondary progressive and progressive-relapsing courses of multiple sclerosis.

V was cut by 5 bases and J by 6 bases, with 12 bases left in between. Germline CDR1 and CDR2: MNHEY and SVGAGI. The CDR3 length is 13 residues. Overall study findings and caveats: The five TRBV segments detected at higher frequency in patients than in controls included TRBV5-6, TRBV5-1 and TRBV20-1.

Sequences were obtained from blood. The V gene is TRBV6-5, the J gene TRBJ2-3; no reliable D call. The TCR originated in a girl between 10 and 17 years old with multiple sclerosis. The CDR3 region is CASSPQLRDTQYF. CDR3 nucleotide sequence: TGTGCCAGCAGTCCCCAGTTGAGGGATACGCAGTATTTT.